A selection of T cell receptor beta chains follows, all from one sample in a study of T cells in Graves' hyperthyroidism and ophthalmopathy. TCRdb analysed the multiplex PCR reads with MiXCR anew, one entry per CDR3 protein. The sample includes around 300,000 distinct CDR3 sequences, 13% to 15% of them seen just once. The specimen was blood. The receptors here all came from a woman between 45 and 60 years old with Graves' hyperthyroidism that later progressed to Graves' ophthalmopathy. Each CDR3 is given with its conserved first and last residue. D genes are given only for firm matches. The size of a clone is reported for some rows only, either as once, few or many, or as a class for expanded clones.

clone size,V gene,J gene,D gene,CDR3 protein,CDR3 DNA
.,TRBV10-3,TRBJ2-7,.,CAISQQVTRYEQYF,TGTGCCATCAGCCAACAGGTTACACGCTACGAGCAGTACTTC
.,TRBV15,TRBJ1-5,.,CATSRETEGLQINQPQHF,TGTGCCACCAGCAGAGAAACTGAGGGACTCCAAATAAACCAGCCCCAGCATTTT
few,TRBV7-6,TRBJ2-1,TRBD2,CASSLGGRSSYNEQFF,TGTGCCAGCAGCTTAGGCGGGAGGTCTTCCTACAATGAGCAGTTCTTC
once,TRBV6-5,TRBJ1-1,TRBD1,CASRSRTGVTEAFF,TGTGCCAGCAGATCGCGGACAGGGGTTACTGAAGCTTTCTTT
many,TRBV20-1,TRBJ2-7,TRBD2,CSASDPGLAGSYEQYF,TGCAGTGCTAGTGACCCCGGATTAGCGGGCTCCTACGAGCAGTACTTC
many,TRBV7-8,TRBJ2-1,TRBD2,CASSLFRLAGLNEQFF,TGTGCCAGCAGCTTATTCAGGCTAGCGGGACTCAATGAGCAGTTCTTC
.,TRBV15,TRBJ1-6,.,CATSRDSGAEGSPLHF,TGTGCCACCAGCAGAGACTCAGGGGCCGAGGGGTCACCCCTCCACTTT
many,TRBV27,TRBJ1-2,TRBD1,CASSWDREGFYGYTF,TGTGCCAGCAGTTGGGACAGGGAAGGATTCTATGGCTACACCTTC
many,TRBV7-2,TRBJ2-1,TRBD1,CASSRTGQGGYEQFF,TGTGCCAGCAGCCGTACGGGACAGGGAGGTTATGAGCAGTTCTTC
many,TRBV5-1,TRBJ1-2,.,CASSDPNYGYTF,TGCGCCAGCAGCGATCCGAACTATGGCTACACCTTC
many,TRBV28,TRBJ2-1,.,CASSLESEQFF,TGTGCCAGCAGTTTAGAGAGTGAGCAGTTCTTC
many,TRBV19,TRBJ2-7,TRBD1,CASSTTGVSYEQYF,TGTGCCAGTAGTACGACAGGGGTTTCCTACGAGCAGTACTTC
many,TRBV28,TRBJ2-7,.,CASRLGGGYEQYF,TGTGCCAGCAGGCTCGGGGGTGGCTACGAGCAGTACTTC
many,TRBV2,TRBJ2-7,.,CASSELRGGEQYF,TGTGCCAGCAGTGAACTTCGGGGCGGCGAGCAGTACTTC
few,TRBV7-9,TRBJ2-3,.,CASSLYSEDTQYF,TGTGCCAGCAGCTTGTACTCGGAGGATACGCAGTATTTT
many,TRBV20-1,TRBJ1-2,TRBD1,CSATQGAQGGYTF,TGCAGTGCCACCCAGGGGGCGCAGGGTGGCTACACCTTC
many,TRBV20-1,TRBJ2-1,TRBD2,CSARDLVAGGHDEQFF,TGCAGTGCTAGAGATCTGGTAGCGGGAGGGCATGATGAGCAGTTCTTC
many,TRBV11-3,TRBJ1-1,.,CASSLQWNTEAFF,TGTGCCAGCAGCTTACAGTGGAACACTGAAGCTTTCTTT
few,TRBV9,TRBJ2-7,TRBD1,CASSAGGEGYEQYF,TGTGCCAGCAGCGCAGGGGGCGAAGGGTACGAGCAGTACTTC
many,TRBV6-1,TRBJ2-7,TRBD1,CASSEVNRGQQYF,TGTGCCAGCAGTGAAGTAAACAGGGGGCAGCAGTACTTC
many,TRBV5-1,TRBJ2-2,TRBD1,CASSLRQGGTGELFF,TGCGCCAGCAGCTTGAGACAGGGGGGCACCGGGGAGCTGTTTTTT
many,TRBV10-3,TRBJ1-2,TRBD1,CARRQGDAPNYGYTF,TGTGCCAGACGACAGGGAGATGCTCCTAACTATGGCTACACCTTC
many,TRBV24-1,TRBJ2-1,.,CATSPTRPSEQFF,TGTGCCACCAGTCCCACTAGGCCCAGTGAGCAGTTCTTC
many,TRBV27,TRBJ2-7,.,CASSPADRPSYEQYF,TGTGCCAGCAGTCCCGCCGACAGGCCCTCCTACGAGCAGTACTTC
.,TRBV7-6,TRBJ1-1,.,CASSLTGSTNTEAFF,TGTGCCAGCAGCTTAACAGGGTCCACGAACACTGAAGCTTTCTTT
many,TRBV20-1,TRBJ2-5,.,CSAREGKETQYF,TGCAGTGCTAGAGAGGGCAAGGAGACCCAGTACTTC
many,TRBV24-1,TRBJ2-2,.,CATSRNTDTGELFF,TGTGCCACCAGTCGAAACACCGACACCGGGGAGCTGTTTTTT
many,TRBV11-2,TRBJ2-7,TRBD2,CASSLASGSSYEQYF,TGTGCCAGCAGCTTAGCCAGCGGGAGCTCCTACGAGCAGTACTTC
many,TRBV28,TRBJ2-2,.,CASSFLRGELFF,TGTGCCAGCAGTTTTTTGAGGGGGGAGCTGTTTTTT
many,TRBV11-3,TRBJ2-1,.,CASSSNRIPPQGEQFF,TGTGCCAGCAGCTCAAATAGGATCCCCCCACAGGGTGAGCAGTTCTTC
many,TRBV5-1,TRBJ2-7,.,CASSFWAGGSYEQYF,TGCGCCAGCAGCTTTTGGGCCGGCGGCTCCTACGAGCAGTACTTC